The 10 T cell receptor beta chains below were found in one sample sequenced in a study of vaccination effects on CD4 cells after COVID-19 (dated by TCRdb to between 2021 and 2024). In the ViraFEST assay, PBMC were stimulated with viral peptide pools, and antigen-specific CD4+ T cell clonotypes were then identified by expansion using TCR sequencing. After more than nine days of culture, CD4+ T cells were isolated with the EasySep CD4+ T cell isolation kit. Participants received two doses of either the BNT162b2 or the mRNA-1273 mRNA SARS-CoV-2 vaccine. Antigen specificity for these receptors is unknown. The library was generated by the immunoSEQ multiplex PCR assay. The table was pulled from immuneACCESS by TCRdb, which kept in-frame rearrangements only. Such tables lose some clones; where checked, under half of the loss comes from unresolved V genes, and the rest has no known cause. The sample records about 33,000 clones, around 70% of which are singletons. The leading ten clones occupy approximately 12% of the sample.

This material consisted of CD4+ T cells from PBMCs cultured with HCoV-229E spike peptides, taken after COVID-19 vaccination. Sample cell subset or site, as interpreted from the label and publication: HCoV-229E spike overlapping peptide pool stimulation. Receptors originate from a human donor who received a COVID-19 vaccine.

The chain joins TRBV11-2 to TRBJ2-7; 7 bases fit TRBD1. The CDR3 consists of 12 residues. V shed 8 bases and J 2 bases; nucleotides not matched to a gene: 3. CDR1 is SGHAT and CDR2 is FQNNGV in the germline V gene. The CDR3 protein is CASDTGAYEQYF. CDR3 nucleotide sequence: TGTGCCAGCGACACAGGGGCCTACGAGCAGTACTTC.

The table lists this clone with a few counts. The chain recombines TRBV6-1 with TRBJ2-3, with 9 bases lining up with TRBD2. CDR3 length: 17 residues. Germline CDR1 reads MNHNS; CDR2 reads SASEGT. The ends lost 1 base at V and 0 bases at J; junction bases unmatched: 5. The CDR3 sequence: CASSEGGLALSTDTQYF. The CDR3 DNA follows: TGTGCCAGCAGTGAAGGTGGACTAGCGCTGAGCACAGATACGCAGTATTTT.

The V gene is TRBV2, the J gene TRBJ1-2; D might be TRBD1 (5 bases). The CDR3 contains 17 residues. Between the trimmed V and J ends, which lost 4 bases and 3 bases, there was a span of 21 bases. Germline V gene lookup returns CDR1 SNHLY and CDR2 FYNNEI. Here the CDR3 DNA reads TGTGCCAGCAGTGGTAGGAGGGGTCAAAAAAGTGACTATGGCTACACCTTC. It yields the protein CASSGRRGQKSDYGYTF. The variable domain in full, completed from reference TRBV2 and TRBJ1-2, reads EPEVTQTPSHQVTQMGQEVILRCVPISNHLYFYWYRQILGQKVEFLVSFYNNEISEKSEIFDDQFSVERPDGSNFTLKIRSTKLEDSAMYFCASSGRRGQKSDYGYTFGSGTRLTVV.

Here the CDR3 reads CARGTSGSYEQYF. CDR3 nucleotide sequence: TGTGCCAGAGGGACTAGCGGGAGTTACGAGCAGTACTTC. This sequence joins TRBV2 and TRBJ2-7; 14 positions agree with TRBD2. Trimming took 9 bases from V and 4 from J; bases not matched to a gene: 2. This CDR3 has 13 amino acids. In germline, CDR1 is SNHLY, CDR2 FYNNEI.

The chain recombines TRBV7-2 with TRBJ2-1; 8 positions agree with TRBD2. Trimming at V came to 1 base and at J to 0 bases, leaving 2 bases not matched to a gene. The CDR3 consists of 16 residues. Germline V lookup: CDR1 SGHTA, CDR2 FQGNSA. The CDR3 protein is CASSLVAGTSYNEQFF. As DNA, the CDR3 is TGTGCCAGCAGCTTAGTAGCGGGGACCTCCTACAATGAGCAGTTCTTC. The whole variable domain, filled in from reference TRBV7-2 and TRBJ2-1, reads GAGVSQSPSNKVTEKGKDVELRCDPISGHTALYWYRQSLGQGLEFLIYFQGNSAPDKSGLPSDRFSAERTGGSVSTLTIQRTQQEDSAVYLCASSLVAGTSYNEQFFGPGTRLTVL.

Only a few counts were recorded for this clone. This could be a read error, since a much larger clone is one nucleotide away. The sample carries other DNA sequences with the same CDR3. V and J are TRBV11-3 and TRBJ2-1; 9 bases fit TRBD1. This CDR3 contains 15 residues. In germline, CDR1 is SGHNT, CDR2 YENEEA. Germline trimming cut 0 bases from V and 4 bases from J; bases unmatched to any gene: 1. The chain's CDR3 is CASSLEQGAYNEQFF. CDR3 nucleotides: TGTGCCAGCAGCTTAGAACAGGGGGCTTACAATGAGCAGTTCTTC. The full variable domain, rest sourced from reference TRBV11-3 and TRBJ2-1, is EAGVVQSPRYKIIEKKQPVAFWCNPISGHNTLYWYLQNLGQGPELLIRYENEEAVDDSQLPKDRFSAERLKGVDSTLKIQPAELGDSAVYLCASSLEQGAYNEQFFGPGTRLTVL.

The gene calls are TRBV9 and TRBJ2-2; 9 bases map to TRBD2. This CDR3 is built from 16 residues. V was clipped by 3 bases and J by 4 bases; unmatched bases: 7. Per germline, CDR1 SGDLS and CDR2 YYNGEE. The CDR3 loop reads CASSAAGGPGTGELFF. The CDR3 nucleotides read TGTGCCAGCAGCGCAGCGGGGGGACCGGGCACCGGGGAGCTGTTTTTT.

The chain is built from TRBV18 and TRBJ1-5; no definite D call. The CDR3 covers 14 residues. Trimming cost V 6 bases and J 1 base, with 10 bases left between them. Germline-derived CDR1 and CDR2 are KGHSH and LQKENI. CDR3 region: CASSLRRSNQPQHF. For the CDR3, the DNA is TGTGCCAGCTCCCTTCGACGGAGCAATCAGCCCCAGCATTTT.

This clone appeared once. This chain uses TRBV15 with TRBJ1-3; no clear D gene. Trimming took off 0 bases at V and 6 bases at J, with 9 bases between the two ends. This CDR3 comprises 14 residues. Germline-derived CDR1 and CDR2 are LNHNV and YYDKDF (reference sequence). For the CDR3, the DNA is TGTGCCACCAGCAGAGATCCCGTCCCAAACACCATATATTTT. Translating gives CATSRDPVPNTIYF.

The CDR3 DNA is TGTGCCAGCGGACAAAACACCGGGGAGCTGTTTTTT. Residues: CASGQNTGELFF. This chain uses TRBV12-3 or TRBV12-4 with TRBJ2-2; a possible D gene is TRBD1 (5 bases). The CDR3 contains 12 residues. V lost 8 bases, J lost 2 bases, and 6 bases lay in between.